This T cell receptor beta chain was identified in a study of blood T cell repertoires in COVID-19. Study-level background: Samples representing acute and convalescent COVID-19 were sourced from the United States, Italy and Spain. From T cells, B-cell-depleted T cells, or PBMCs came the material, which was cDNA or gDNA.

Under the authors' procedure: Counts of nucleated cells, estimated from reference gene primer amplification, were obtained. Method: immunoSEQ multiplex PCR; TCRdb's copy keeps in-frame clones and lacks some. D and trimming were read from the DNA, whereas the V and J calls and clone size are those reported in that table. The sample lists under 150,000 clones; 75% to 90% were seen once. Germline V CDR1 and CDR2: SGHKS, YYEKEE (reference sequence). This CDR3 is 13 amino acids long. Trimming took off 1 base at V and 5 bases at J, with 6 bases between the two ends. The TCR sequence derives from a woman aged 55-70 years with active COVID-19. The J gene is TRBJ1-4, the V gene TRBV5-5; D gene unclear. The sequenced material came from peripheral blood. The CDR3 here is CASSLSPNEKLFF. CDR3 coding DNA: TGTGCCAGCAGCTTGAGCCCAAATGAAAAACTGTTTTTT.